Below, 27 T cell receptor beta chains from the same sample are listed, as sequenced in a study of cytomegalovirus exposure and HLA in healthy donors. In the PCR, 60 Vbeta and 13 Jbeta primers were used. The assay was immunoSEQ multiplex PCR, and TCRdb's table has in-frame clones only and misses some. The sample lists around 78,000 clones, around three quarters occurring once. Sample: PBMCs. Every receptor here comes from a male donor in good health and CMV-seronegative.

In this sample, this clone turned up once. The genes are TRBV28 and TRBJ2-7, with 10 bases lining up with TRBD2. With 5 bases clipped from V and 5 bases from J, the junction kept 9 bases outside the gene matches. The CDR3 spans 15 residues. Germline V gene data show CDR1 as MDHEN and CDR2 as SYDVKM. For the CDR3, the DNA is TGTGCCAGCAGTAAAGCTAGCGGGAGTATACACGAGCAGTACTTC. This encodes CASSKASGSIHEQYF.

About this clone: Relative to the germline gene, one junction end is altered; a read error may explain this. The chain is built from TRBV2 and TRBJ1-2, with 7 bases identical to TRBD1. The germline gives CDR1 SNHLY, CDR2 FYNNEI. This CDR3 comprises 15 residues. The CDR3 loop reads CASSDRQGRVYGYPF. The CDR3 bases are TGTGCCAGCAGTGACCGACAGGGAAGAGTCTATGGCTACCCCTTC.

This clone was picked up one time. CDR3 DNA sequence: TGTGCCAGCAGCTTAGGCCTAGCGGTCAATGAGCAGTTCTTC. Amino acid sequence: CASSLGLAVNEQFF. V gene TRBV7-2 combines with J gene TRBJ2-1, with TRBD2 matching 7 bases. CDR1 and CDR2 (germline): SGHTA, FQGNSA. With 1 base clipped from V and 6 bases from J, the junction kept 3 bases outside the gene matches. The CDR3 length is 14 residues.

The chain couples TRBV19 to TRBJ2-1; 9 bases agree with TRBD2. V shed 1 base, J shed 7 bases, and the junction held 8 bases outside the gene matches. There are 16 residues in the CDR3. Germline assignment: CDR1 LNHDA and CDR2 SQIVND (reference sequence). This CDR3 reads CASSIATSGLRNEQFF. Written as DNA, the CDR3 is TGTGCCAGTAGTATAGCAACTAGCGGGTTGCGGAATGAGCAGTTCTTC. Supplemented by reference TRBV19 and TRBJ2-1, the full variable domain reads DGGITQSPKYLFRKEGQNVTLSCEQNLNHDAMYWYRQDPGQGLRLIYYSQIVNDFQKGDIAEGYSVSREKKESFPLTVTSAQKNPTAFYLCASSIATSGLRNEQFFGPGTRLTVL.

The V call is TRBV10-3, the J call TRBJ2-1; D is perhaps TRBD2 (6 bases). The germline gives CDR1 ENHRY, CDR2 SYGVKD. There are 12 residues in the CDR3. With 5 bases removed from V and 5 bases from J, the gap between germline ends came to 7 bases. The CDR3 DNA follows: TGTGCCATCAGTTGGGGGGACAATGAGCAGTTCTTC. Amino acid sequence: CAISWGDNEQFF.

The chain employs TRBV30 and TRBJ1-4; no firm D call. Trimming shortened V by 4 bases and J by 8 bases, and 14 bases separated the two germline ends. CDR3 length equals 13 residues. Germline CDR1 and CDR2: GTSNPN and SVGIG (reference sequence). The DNA for the CDR3 is TGTGCCTGGACGGGTCTGACGGGGGAAAAACTGTTTTTT. It yields the protein CAWTGLTGEKLFF.

This clone showed up just once. This chain connects TRBV2 to TRBJ1-5; the D gene is possibly TRBD1 (6 bases). CDR1 and CDR2 from the germline V gene are SNHLY and FYNNEI. The CDR3 runs to 15 residues. Trimming removed 3 bases at V and 6 bases at J, with 15 bases between. The CDR3 sequence is CASSDANREIQPQHF. The CDR3 nucleotides read TGTGCCAGCAGTGACGCGAACAGGGAGATTCAGCCCCAGCATTTT.

This clone was found once. The chain employs TRBV7-2 and TRBJ1-1; 11 bases match TRBD1. There are 14 residues in the CDR3. CDR1 and CDR2 (germline): SGHTA, FQGNSA. The trim removed 5 bases at V and 11 bases at J, leaving 10 bases unmatched. CDR3 in amino acids: CASSLGTGGITAFF. CDR3 nucleotides: TGTGCCAGCAGCCTAGGGACAGGGGGAATAACGGCTTTCTTT.

This sequence joins TRBV4-2 and TRBJ2-3; TRBD1 matches at 7 bases. Germline CDR1 LGHNA, CDR2 YNFKEQ. The J segment lost 0 bases and the V segment lost 1 base, leaving 1 base of the junction unmatched. The CDR3 is 15 amino acids. CDR3 nucleotides: TGTGCCAGCAGCCAAGGGGGACAGAGCACAGATACGCAGTATTTT. Translation gives CASSQGGQSTDTQYF.

The V call is TRBV9, the J call TRBJ2-3; TRBD2 matches 7 bases. The germline V gene has CDR1 SGDLS and CDR2 YYNGEE. This CDR3 has 17 residues. Trimming took 0 bases from V and 0 from J; bases not matched to a gene: 7. The CDR3 loop is CASSVEGRGPSTDTQYF. Here the CDR3 DNA reads TGTGCCAGCAGCGTAGAGGGGAGGGGTCCTAGCACAGATACGCAGTATTTT.

The chain uses TRBV11-2 and TRBJ2-7, with D hard to call. This CDR3 is 11 amino acids long. Germline CDR1 and CDR2: SGHAT and FQNNGV. Trimming shortened V by 4 bases and J by 3 bases, and 4 bases separated the two germline ends. CDR3 bases: TGTGCCAGCAGCTCCAACTACGAGCAGTACTTC. It codes for CASSSNYEQYF.

This chain uses TRBV28 with TRBJ2-1; D possibly corresponds to TRBD1 (6 bases). This CDR3 region has 14 residues. Germline V gene lookup returns CDR1 MDHEN and CDR2 SYDVKM. V dropped 3 bases and J dropped 3 bases, with 9 bases sitting between them. Here the CDR3 reads CASSLGAYYNEQFF. Here the CDR3 DNA reads TGTGCCAGCAGTTTGGGGGCCTACTACAATGAGCAGTTCTTC.

The J gene is TRBJ1-2, the V gene TRBV7-9; TRBD1 matches at 8 bases. Germline CDR1 and CDR2: SEHNR and FQNEAQ (reference sequence). With V trimmed by 1 base and J by 6 bases, 1 base remained unmatched. The CDR3 sequence is 13 residues long. The CDR3 reads CASSLGQGNGYTF. The DNA of the CDR3 is TGTGCCAGCAGCTTAGGACAGGGGAATGGCTACACCTTC.

V and J are TRBV27 and TRBJ1-2, with D uncertain. Germline V gene lookup returns CDR1 MNHEY and CDR2 SMNVEV (reference sequence). CDR3 size: 15 residues. Deletions cut 3 bases from V and 5 bases from J, with 16 bases between. This CDR3 reads CASSLRPTEDYGYTF. The DNA for the CDR3 is TGTGCCAGCAGTTTGAGACCGACTGAAGATTATGGCTACACCTTC.

A note on this clone: An end of the junction differs from the germline gene, which may be a read error. This chain links TRBV30 with TRBJ1-2, with D possibly matching TRBD1 (5 bases). Germline CDR1 and CDR2: GTSNPN and SVGIG (reference sequence). This CDR3 is 13 amino acids long. The CDR3 sequence: CAWSYERGVGYPF. The CDR3, as DNA: TGTGCCTGGAGTTATGAAAGGGGCGTCGGCTACCCCTTC.

This chain joins TRBV5-8 and TRBJ1-1; 9 nucleotides line up with TRBD1. The CDR3 has 15 amino acids. Germline lookup yields CDR1 SGHTS and CDR2 YDEGEE. Germline trimming cut 5 bases from V and 4 bases from J; bases unmatched to any gene: 9. The CDR3: CASRQTGTGTTEAFF. CDR3 DNA sequence: TGTGCCAGCAGACAAACCGGGACAGGGACCACTGAAGCTTTCTTT.

This chain joins TRBV2 and TRBJ1-1, with TRBD1 matching 10 bases. Trimming at V came to 4 bases and at J to 3 bases, leaving 11 bases not matched to a gene. CDR1 is SNHLY and CDR2 is FYNNEI in the germline V gene. This CDR3 is 17 amino acids long. CDR3 nucleotides: TGTGCCAGCAGTGGGGCGACAGGGGGCGCCCCGGACACTGAAGCTTTCTTT. It encodes CASSGATGGAPDTEAFF.

The V and J genes are TRBV5-6 and TRBJ2-7, with TRBD1 matching over 11 bases. The V segment lost 6 bases and the J segment 4 bases; nucleotides outside the gene matches: 6. The CDR3 runs to 14 residues. Germline V lookup: CDR1 SGHDT, CDR2 YYEEEE. The chain's CDR3 is CASTPGQGVYEQYF. Here the CDR3 DNA reads TGTGCCAGCACCCCGGGACAGGGGGTTTACGAGCAGTACTTC.

The chain joins TRBV28 to TRBJ1-3; D is uncertain. The CDR3 spans 14 residues. Germline CDR1 reads MDHEN; CDR2 reads SYDVKM. Deletions cut 2 bases from V and 0 bases from J, with 5 bases between. DNA of the CDR3: TGTGCCAGCAGTTTAACTATCTCTGGAAACACCATATATTTT. This codes for CASSLTISGNTIYF. Together with reference TRBV28 and TRBJ1-3, the CDR3 gives the full variable domain: DVKVTQSSRYLVKRTGEKVFLECVQDMDHENMFWYRQDPGLGLRLIYFSYDVKMKEKGDIPEGYSVSREKKERFSLILESASTNQTSMYLCASSLTISGNTIYFGEGSWLTVV.

The chain recombines TRBV28 with TRBJ2-3; D may match TRBD1 or TRBD2 (9 bases each). This CDR3 has 19 amino acids. The V gene's germline CDR1 is MDHEN and CDR2 SYDVKM. Trimming removed 5 bases at V and 1 base at J, with 25 bases between. The CDR3 DNA reads TGTGCCAGCAGTCCTACAGGGGGCGTAGCGGGAGTGGGCACAGATACGCAGTATTTT. Translated: CASSPTGGVAGVGTDTQYF.

The V gene is TRBV11-2, the J gene TRBJ2-2; 9 bases fit TRBD2. The CDR3 spans 15 residues. CDR1 SGHAT and CDR2 FQNNGV come from the germline V gene. The V gene end was trimmed by 3 bases and the J gene end by 6 bases; junction bases not matched to a gene: 5. The CDR3 region is CASSFSRLAAGELFF. Written as DNA, the CDR3 is TGTGCCAGCAGCTTTTCCCGACTAGCGGCCGGGGAGCTGTTTTTT.

The rearrangement links TRBV18 to TRBJ2-7, with D perhaps matching TRBD1 (6 bases). The CDR3 covers 12 residues. Germline CDR1 and CDR2: KGHSH and LQKENI. V lost 5 bases and J 5 bases, leaving 10 bases between the germline ends. Here the CDR3 reads CASSTGSNEQYF. The DNA of the CDR3 is TGTGCCAGCTCAACAGGGTCTAACGAGCAGTACTTC.

J is TRBJ1-1 and V is TRBV7-2; D unclear. The germline V gene has CDR1 SGHTA and CDR2 FQGNSA. V lost 5 bases and J 6 bases, leaving 13 bases between the germline ends. CDR3 length: 13 residues. The CDR3 DNA follows: TGTGCCAGCAGCCCTACCCGAAATGCTGAAGCTTTCTTT. It yields the protein CASSPTRNAEAFF.

The chain recombines TRBV2 with TRBJ1-4; D is ambiguous. Germline V lookup: CDR1 SNHLY, CDR2 FYNNEI. Deletions cut 7 bases from V and 8 bases from J, with 17 bases between. This CDR3 contains 14 residues. DNA for the CDR3: TGTGCCAGCAACTCTAATCCCTGGGAGGAAAAACTGTTTTTT. Amino acids: CASNSNPWEEKLFF.

The chain uses TRBV7-9 and TRBJ2-1; D may be TRBD2 (6 bases). CDR1 and CDR2 from the germline V gene are SEHNR and FQNEAQ (reference sequence). This CDR3 is 16 amino acids long. V was pared by 5 bases and J by 3 bases, with 17 bases between. The DNA of the CDR3 is TGTGCCAGCAGCCTAGGGTCGCTCGGGGGCTACAATGAGCAGTTCTTC. It yields the protein CASSLGSLGGYNEQFF. The variable domain in full, with the rest retrieved from reference TRBV7-9 and TRBJ2-1, is DTGVSQNPRHKITKRGQNVTFRCDPISEHNRLYWYRQTLGQGPEFLTYFQNEAQLEKSRLLSDRFSAERPKGSFSTLEIQRTEQGDSAMYLCASSLGSLGGYNEQFFGPGTRLTVL.

This clone was seen just once. The chain combines TRBV10-3 with TRBJ1-5; D unclear. The CDR3 is 14 residues long. The germline V and J ends were trimmed by 6 bases and 6 bases, with 15 bases remaining between them. Germline V gene sequence: CDR1 ENHRY, CDR2 SYGVKD. The CDR3: CAIRSGVDSQPQHF. CDR3 DNA: TGTGCCATCAGATCCGGGGTTGATAGTCAGCCCCAGCATTTT.

The chain joins TRBV30 to TRBJ2-7, with TRBD1 identical over 8 bases. Germline V gene sequence: CDR1 GTSNPN, CDR2 SVGIG (reference sequence). V shed 5 bases, J shed 3 bases, and the junction held 6 bases outside the gene matches. The CDR3 is 13 residues long. This chain's CDR3 is CAWGQGNYYEQYF. The CDR3 nucleotides read TGTGCCTGGGGACAGGGTAATTACTACGAGCAGTACTTC.